This is a list of T cell receptor beta chains from one sample in a study of CD8+ T cells in alopecia areata. The table came from immunoSEQ multiplex PCR; TCRdb's copy has only in-frame clones and leaves some out. The sample lists under 200,000 clones; around 59% were seen once. The sample in question was CD4+ T cells sorted from blood, obtained at week 24, from a patient treated with tofacitinib. These receptors were collected from a human donor with alopecia areata. CDR3s include the opening cysteine and the closing phenylalanine or tryptophan. The D gene is left open where the match is weak. Some rows have no size entry. The others give once, few or many, or a class for an expanded clone.

cdr3_aa,cdr3_nt,j_call,clone_size,d_call,v_call
CASSQDAGPGELFF,TGTGCCAGCAGCCAAGACGCAGGGCCCGGGGAGCTGTTTTTT,TRBJ2-2,.,.,TRBV4-2
CASSLVQANTGELFF,TGCGCCAGCAGCTTGGTACAGGCAAACACCGGGGAGCTGTTTTTT,TRBJ2-2,few,.,TRBV5-1
CASRQGDYGYTF,TGTGCCAGCAGACAGGGGGACTATGGCTACACCTTC,TRBJ1-2,many,TRBD1,TRBV28
CASSLYTGEQYF,TGTGCCAGCAGTTTATACACCGGCGAGCAGTACTTC,TRBJ2-7,.,.,TRBV28
CASRSQGIRSPLHF,TGTGCCAGCAGATCACAGGGGATCAGGTCACCCCTCCACTTT,TRBJ1-6,few,TRBD1,TRBV6-5
CAWTINYGYTF,TGTGCCTGGACTATTAACTATGGCTACACCTTC,TRBJ1-2,.,.,TRBV30
CSVGLALQETQYF,TGCAGCGTTGGACTAGCGCTTCAAGAGACCCAGTACTTC,TRBJ2-5,.,TRBD2,TRBV29-1
CASSSGGWSGYTF,TGTGCCAGCAGTTCAGGAGGGTGGAGTGGCTACACCTTC,TRBJ1-2,.,.,TRBV6-5
CASRLGTGELFF,TGTGCCAGCAGACTCGGTACCGGGGAGCTGTTTTTT,TRBJ2-2,.,.,TRBV6-1
CASSPSSTEAFF,TGTGCCAGCAGCCCCTCCAGCACTGAAGCTTTCTTT,TRBJ1-1,.,.,TRBV4-2
CASSLTIDRGEQYF,TGCGCCAGCAGCTTGACTATCGACAGGGGCGAGCAGTACTTC,TRBJ2-7,.,TRBD1,TRBV5-1
CASSHGTTNYGYTF,TGCGCCAGCAGCCATGGGACAACTAACTATGGCTACACCTTC,TRBJ1-2,.,.,TRBV4-1
CASSRDGSYEQYF,TGTGCCAGCTCACGGGACGGCTCCTACGAGCAGTACTTC,TRBJ2-7,.,.,TRBV18
CASSHSSSNQPQHF,TGTGCCAGCAGCCATTCCTCCAGCAATCAGCCCCAGCATTTT,TRBJ1-5,.,.,TRBV4-2
CASSQEPHYGYTF,TGTGCCAGCAGCCAAGAACCGCACTATGGCTACACCTTC,TRBJ1-2,.,.,TRBV4-2
CSAGGWDINTQYF,TGCAGCGCCGGAGGGTGGGACATTAATACGCAGTATTTT,TRBJ2-3,.,.,TRBV29-1
CSVVPLTGPENIQYF,TGCAGCGTTGTTCCTCTTACAGGGCCCGAAAACATTCAGTACTTC,TRBJ2-4,.,.,TRBV29-1
CASSLRGAPNQPQHF,TGTGCCAGCTCGTTACGGGGGGCCCCCAATCAGCCCCAGCATTTT,TRBJ1-5,.,.,TRBV6-5
CSVAAGGYTEAFF,TGCAGCGTTGCGGCAGGGGGGTACACTGAAGCTTTCTTT,TRBJ1-1,.,TRBD1,TRBV29-1
CASSQSGTVYGYTF,TGTGCCAGCAGCCAAAGCGGGACCGTCTATGGCTACACCTTC,TRBJ1-2,.,.,TRBV4-2
CSVIRDREEDEQYF,TGCAGCGTGATACGGGACAGGGAAGAGGACGAGCAGTACTTC,TRBJ2-7,.,TRBD1,TRBV29-1
CASSYSTSGSYEQYF,TGCGCCAGCAGCTACTCGACTAGCGGCTCCTACGAGCAGTACTTC,TRBJ2-7,few,TRBD2,TRBV5-1
CASGNRVWGSTDTQYF,TGTGCCAGCGGCAATAGGGTCTGGGGGAGCACAGATACGCAGTATTTT,TRBJ2-3,once,.,TRBV27
CAISGAGMNTEAFF,TGTGCCATCAGTGGGGCAGGGATGAACACTGAAGCTTTCTTT,TRBJ1-1,.,.,TRBV10-3
CASRNWDSYSNQPQHF,TGTGCCAGCAGGAACTGGGACAGCTATAGCAATCAGCCCCAGCATTTT,TRBJ1-5,.,TRBD1,TRBV2
CATSRVGGIDGYTF,TGTGCCACCAGCAGAGTTGGGGGAATTGATGGCTACACCTTC,TRBJ1-2,.,.,TRBV15
CAISVGTTDTDTQYF,TGTGCCATCAGTGTTGGGACTACAGACACAGATACGCAGTATTTT,TRBJ2-3,.,TRBD2,TRBV10-3
CAIRTRGHDTEAFF,TGTGCCATCCGAACCAGGGGGCATGACACTGAAGCTTTCTTT,TRBJ1-1,.,TRBD1,TRBV10-3
CASSPRSGGQVETQYF,TGTGCCAGCAGCCCCCGTAGCGGGGGGCAGGTGGAGACCCAGTACTTC,TRBJ2-5,.,TRBD2,TRBV9
CASSGFRGVEAFF,TGTGCCAGCAGTGGATTTCGGGGGGTTGAAGCTTTCTTT,TRBJ1-1,.,.,TRBV25-1
CAISGTGVGEQYF,TGTGCCATCAGTGGGACAGGGGTTGGCGAGCAGTACTTC,TRBJ2-7,.,TRBD1,TRBV10-3
CASSSGTGGGGQPQHF,TGTGCCAGCAGCTCCGGGACTGGGGGAGGAGGGCAGCCCCAGCATTTT,TRBJ1-5,.,.,TRBV7-7
CASSSRGGEQFF,TGTGCCAGCAGCTCCCGAGGAGGTGAGCAGTTCTTC,TRBJ2-1,few,.,TRBV13
CASSLAGGQAKTQYF,TGTGCCAGCAGCCTCGCGGGGGGGCAAGCTAAGACCCAGTACTTC,TRBJ2-5,.,TRBD2,TRBV14
CSVEDNMGQGYGYTF,TGCAGCGTTGAAGATAATATGGGACAGGGATATGGCTACACCTTC,TRBJ1-2,.,TRBD1,TRBV29-1
CASSSPTGANSNEKLFF,TGTGCCAGCAGCTCCCCGACAGGGGCGAACTCTAATGAAAAACTGTTTTTT,TRBJ1-4,.,TRBD1,TRBV7-6
CASSQVATLGSNQPQHF,TGCGCCAGCAGCCAAGTTGCTACACTGGGTAGCAATCAGCCCCAGCATTTT,TRBJ1-5,.,.,TRBV4-1
CASSMSGAVRELFF,TGTGCCAGCAGCATGTCAGGGGCGGTCAGGGAGCTGTTTTTT,TRBJ2-2,.,.,TRBV7-9
CASRDGPSSYNEQFF,TGCGCCAGCAGAGACGGGCCTTCCTCCTACAATGAGCAGTTCTTC,TRBJ2-1,few,.,TRBV10-2
CASSGGGGTNEKLFF,TGCGCCAGCAGCGGCGGCGGAGGAACTAATGAAAAACTGTTTTTT,TRBJ1-4,few,.,TRBV5-1
CASSSRGESYNEQFF,TGTGCCAGCAGCTCGAGGGGGGAGTCCTACAATGAGCAGTTCTTC,TRBJ2-1,.,.,TRBV7-9
CATSRDLGGAGSTDTQYF,TGTGCCACCAGCAGAGATCTTGGGGGGGCGGGAAGCACAGATACGCAGTATTTT,TRBJ2-3,.,.,TRBV15
CASSSGQNFQTQYF,TGTGCCAGCAGCTCGGGACAGAACTTTCAGACCCAGTACTTC,TRBJ2-5,few,TRBD1,TRBV7-9
CSVIVGQGGYEQYF,TGCAGCGTTATCGTAGGACAGGGAGGGTACGAGCAGTACTTC,TRBJ2-7,.,.,TRBV29-1
CASSSPSVSGELFF,TGTGCCAGCAGCTCGCCTAGCGTCTCCGGGGAGCTGTTTTTT,TRBJ2-2,.,.,TRBV7-3
CASSLVPVNTEAFF,TGTGCCAGCAGCTTAGTACCGGTGAACACTGAAGCTTTCTTT,TRBJ1-1,.,.,TRBV7-3
CASSQEFLGPGANVLTF,TGCGCCAGCAGCCAAGAGTTCTTGGGGCCTGGGGCCAACGTCCTGACTTTC,TRBJ2-6,few,.,TRBV4-1
CSVEQGVSTDTQYF,TGCAGCGTTGAACAGGGGGTTAGCACAGATACGCAGTATTTT,TRBJ2-3,.,TRBD1,TRBV29-1
CSGGDNYGYTF,TGCAGCGGAGGGGATAACTATGGCTACACCTTC,TRBJ1-2,.,.,TRBV29-1
CSAKEYNEQFF,TGCAGTGCCAAAGAGTACAATGAGCAGTTCTTC,TRBJ2-1,.,.,TRBV20-1
CAWSTRGGLNEKLFF,TGTGCCTGGAGTACCCGCGGGGGGTTGAATGAAAAACTGTTTTTT,TRBJ1-4,.,.,TRBV30
CASSVHRGNSPLHF,TGTGCCAGCAGCGTACACAGGGGGAATTCACCCCTCCACTTT,TRBJ1-6,many,TRBD1,TRBV9
CSVEEGVSAFF,TGCAGCGTTGAGGAGGGGGTCTCGGCTTTCTTT,TRBJ1-1,few,.,TRBV29-1
CASSEVGRAGYTF,TGCGCCAGCAGTGAAGTAGGTAGGGCTGGCTACACCTTC,TRBJ1-2,.,.,TRBV10-2
CASSYGQGGKLFF,TGTGCCAGCAGCTATGGACAGGGAGGAAAACTGTTTTTT,TRBJ1-4,.,TRBD1,TRBV7-9
CSTGGPISTDTQYF,TGCAGTACAGGGGGCCCTATTAGCACAGATACGCAGTATTTT,TRBJ2-3,.,TRBD1,TRBV29-1